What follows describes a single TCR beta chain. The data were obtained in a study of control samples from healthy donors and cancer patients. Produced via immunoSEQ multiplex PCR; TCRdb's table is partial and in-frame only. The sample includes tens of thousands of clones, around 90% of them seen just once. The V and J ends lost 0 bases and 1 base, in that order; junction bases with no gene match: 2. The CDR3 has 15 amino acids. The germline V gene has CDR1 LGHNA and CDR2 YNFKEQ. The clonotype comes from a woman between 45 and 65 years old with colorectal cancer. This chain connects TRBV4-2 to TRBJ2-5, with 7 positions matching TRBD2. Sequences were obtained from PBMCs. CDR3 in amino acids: CASSQDGTTQETQYF. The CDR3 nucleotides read TGTGCCAGCAGCCAAGATGGGACTACCCAAGAGACCCAGTACTTC.